One and the same sample provided the 15 T cell receptor beta chains below, sequenced in a study of early T cells in non-severe SARS-CoV-2 infection. Via MiXCR, TCRdb re-called the 5' RACE reads, giving one row per CDR3 protein. The sample contains 30,000 to 40,000 distinct CDR3 sequences, about 8.2% of which appear only once. The sample was whole blood. The receptors here all came from an adult who was a healthcare worker with PCR-confirmed SARS-CoV-2 infection or an uninfected control (not recorded which).

DNA for the CDR3: TGTGCCAGCAGCTTAGAACAGTATAATTCACCCCTCCACTTT. Its translation: CASSLEQYNSPLHF. The V call is TRBV7-9, the J call TRBJ1-6; no definite D call. V was shortened by 1 base and J by 4 bases, with 5 bases between the two germline ends. This CDR3 comprises 14 residues. Per germline, CDR1 SEHNR and CDR2 FQNEAQ (reference sequence).

This clonotype was seen ten or more times. The chain uses TRBV4-3 and TRBJ2-2; 7 nucleotides align to TRBD2. The CDR3 contains 18 residues. Trimming removed 1 base from V and 3 bases from J; junction bases left unmatched: 11. The germline CDR1 and CDR2 sequences are LGHNA and YSLEER. CDR3 in DNA: TGCGCCAGCAGCCAAGGGACCGGGACTATTGAATACACCGGGGAGCTGTTTTTT. This gives the protein CASSQGTGTIEYTGELFF.

This clonotype was seen many times. The rearrangement uses TRBV11-2 and TRBJ1-4; D unclear. The CDR3 loop spans 14 amino acids. V gave up 5 bases and J gave up 8 bases, with 15 bases separating them. Germline V gene lookup returns CDR1 SGHAT and CDR2 FQNNGV. CDR3 DNA sequence: TGTGCCAGCAGCCAGACCCCCTCGAAGGAAAAACTGTTTTTT. Its protein is CASSQTPSKEKLFF.

Concerning this clonotype itself: A much larger clonotype is one base distant, so this may be a read error. The chain carries TRBV10-3 and TRBJ2-1; 8 nucleotides match TRBD2. The CDR3 sequence is 15 residues long. Germline-derived CDR1 and CDR2 are ENHRY and SYGVKD. The junction had 9 bases not matched to a gene; V was cut back by 8 bases and J by 3 bases. This CDR3 reads CAISGGRLIYNEQFF. The CDR3 DNA sequence: TGTGCCATCTCTGGCGGGAGGCTTATCTACAATGAGCAGTTCTTC.

This clonotype was observed many times. This chain connects TRBV7-9 to TRBJ2-7; TRBD1 agrees at 9 bases. The CDR3 spans 16 residues. Germline V gene data show CDR1 as SEHNR and CDR2 as FQNEAQ (reference sequence). J was trimmed by 5 bases and V by 2 bases; bases with no gene match: 10. The CDR3 loop reads CASSLPGTGRSHEQYF. The CDR3 DNA reads as TGTGCCAGCAGCTTACCCGGGACAGGGCGATCCCACGAGCAGTACTTC. Full variable domain (outside the CDR3, taken from reference TRBV7-9 and TRBJ2-7): DTGVSQNPRHKITKRGQNVTFRCDPISEHNRLYWYRQTLGQGPEFLTYFQNEAQLEKSRLLSDRFSAERPKGSFSTLEIQRTEQGDSAMYLCASSLPGTGRSHEQYFGPGTRLTVT.

This clonotype turned up a few times. V usage is TRBV28 and J usage is TRBJ1-2; TRBD1 aligns across 9 bases. The CDR3 sequence is 13 residues long. Per germline, CDR1 MDHEN and CDR2 SYDVKM. With 6 bases clipped from V and 7 bases from J, the junction kept 6 bases outside the gene matches. This CDR3 reads CASRQGARLGYTF. CDR3 DNA: TGTGCCAGCAGACAGGGGGCGCGTCTTGGCTACACCTTC.

In this sample, this clonotype turned up many times. The chain employs TRBV18 and TRBJ1-5; D may be TRBD1 (5 bases). The CDR3 runs 16 residues. The V gene lost 0 bases and the J gene lost 4 bases, with 13 bases spanning the gap. Germline-derived CDR1 and CDR2 are KGHSH and LQKENI. The CDR3 nucleotides read TGTGCCAGCTCACCACCGTCAGGGAATGGAAATCAGCCCCAGCATTTT. This gives the protein CASSPPSGNGNQPQHF.

This clonotype was observed at least ten times. V and J are TRBV18 and TRBJ1-1; 7 bases match TRBD1. Losses at the gene ends were 3 bases for V and 1 base for J; bases not matched to a gene: 5. The germline CDR1 and CDR2 sequences are KGHSH and LQKENI. The CDR3 sequence is 15 residues long. In DNA, the CDR3 is TGTGCCAGCTCACCCCGGGGACAGCAGAACACTGAAGCTTTCTTT. It specifies CASSPRGQQNTEAFF.

The table lists this clonotype with a few counts. This rearrangement joins TRBV19 to TRBJ1-4, with D tentatively TRBD1 (6 bases). V lost 6 bases and J 8 bases, leaving 16 bases between the germline ends. CDR3 length: 14 amino acids. Per the germline V gene, CDR1 is LNHDA and CDR2 is SQIVND (reference sequence). The CDR3 sequence is CASRNTGFLEKLFF. In DNA form, the CDR3 reads TGTGCCAGTAGAAATACAGGGTTTCTAGAAAAACTGTTTTTT.

This chain's CDR3 is CASSRTGELFF. In nucleotides, the CDR3 is TGTGCCAGCTCACGGACCGGGGAGCTGTTTTTT. This sequence joins TRBV18 and TRBJ2-2; D gene uncertain. Between the trimmed V and J ends, which lost 4 bases and 5 bases, there was a span of 2 bases. This CDR3 is 11 amino acids long. The germline V gene encodes CDR1 KGHSH and CDR2 LQKENI.

Remarks on this clonotype: A much more abundant neighbour one base away suggests this may be a read error. This chain connects TRBV7-3 to TRBJ2-3, with D uncertain. Germline CDR1 is SGHTA and CDR2 is FQGTGA. The CDR3 runs to 14 residues. The CDR3 protein is CASILMASTDTQYF. The CDR3, as DNA: TGTGCCAGCATCTTAATGGCTAGCACAGATACGCAGTATTTT.

This clonotype was recorded at least ten times. The J gene is TRBJ1-5, the V gene TRBV30, with TRBD1 matching 10 bases. The CDR3 has 12 residues. Germline V gives CDR1 GTSNPN, CDR2 SVGIG (reference sequence). The CDR3 nucleotides read TGTGCGGTGGGGGACAGGGGTCAGCCCCAGCATTTT. Translating gives CAVGDRGQPQHF.

This clonotype has ten or more counts. The rearrangement joins TRBV30 to TRBJ2-1, with 12 bases identical to TRBD2. The length of the CDR3 is 15 residues. CDR1 GTSNPN and CDR2 SVGIG come from the germline V gene (reference sequence). After removal of 5 bases from V and 1 base from J, the junction contained 3 bases not matched to a gene. The CDR3 DNA sequence: TGTGCCTGGCGACTAGCGGGGGTGTCCTACAATGAGCAGTTCTTC. Translation gives CAWRLAGVSYNEQFF.

This clonotype showed up many times. The chain links TRBV7-2 to TRBJ2-5; 13 positions agree with TRBD2. In germline, CDR1 is SGHTA, CDR2 FQGNSA. V was clipped by 2 bases and J by 2 bases; unmatched bases: 2. The CDR3 has 16 amino acids. The CDR3 bases are TGTGCCAGCAGCTTACAGGGACTAGCGGGGCAAGAGACCCAGTACTTC. Residues: CASSLQGLAGQETQYF.

This clonotype has at least ten counts. The CDR3 bases are TGTGCCAGCAGCTTAGCGATGAGCCCGAACACTGAAGCTTTCTTT. As protein: CASSLAMSPNTEAFF. This chain joins TRBV7-8 and TRBJ1-1; D unclear. Trimming removed 0 bases at V and 1 base at J, with 9 bases between. CDR3 length: 15 amino acids. CDR1 and CDR2 (germline): SGHVS, FQNEAQ.